The clone carrying this T cell receptor (beta chain) was counted once. The assay was immunoSEQ multiplex PCR, and TCRdb's table has in-frame clones only and misses some. This sample has a few hundred thousand clones, with about nine tenths found just once. This record belongs to a study of blood T cell repertoires in COVID-19. Sequencing input: peripheral blood. This sequence was found in a woman aged 45 to 65 with acute or convalescent COVID-19.

As DNA, the CDR3 is TGTGCCAGCAGCGATGGGACTGTTGAAATCTATGGCTACACCTTC. Translating it yields CASSDGTVEIYGYTF. The chain joins TRBV9 to TRBJ1-2; D perhaps matches TRBD1 (5 bases). From germline, CDR1 is SGDLS and CDR2 YYNGEE. The germline V and J ends were trimmed by 3 bases and 4 bases, with 16 bases remaining between them. This CDR3 comprises 15 residues.